This T cell receptor (beta chain) was documented in a study of a mutant IDH1 vaccine in newly diagnosed glioma. Study background: In some groups vaccination began 4-6 weeks post-radiotherapy; others received it with temozolomide.

Time point defined: week 35, safety follow-up. All doses held 300 ug of mutant IDH1 20-mer peptide, with topical imiquimod. Each of the donors came in with new WHO grade 3 or 4 astrocytomas that were IDH1-mutant and ATRX-lost. The assay was immunoSEQ multiplex PCR, and TCRdb's table has in-frame clones only and misses some. The sample holds about 56,000 clones, roughly nine tenths seen once. Trimming removed 2 bases at V and 8 bases at J, with 13 bases between. There are 13 residues in the CDR3. Germline loops: CDR1 SGHRS, CDR2 YFSETQ. This clone has just one count. What it binds is unknown. This sequence was found in a man aged 35 to 55 with glioma. V usage is TRBV5-1 and J usage is TRBJ1-2, with D perhaps matching TRBD1 (6 bases). The starting material was PBMCs, obtained from a glioma patient whose treatment included an IDH1 peptide vaccine. CDR3 nucleotide sequence: TGCGCCAGCAGCTTACAGGGAATAGGGGGCTACACCTTC. It is translated as CASSLQGIGGYTF. Using reference TRBV5-1 and TRBJ1-2 for the parts outside the CDR3, the full variable domain is KAGVTQTPRYLIKTRGQQVTLSCSPISGHRSVSWYQQTPGQGLQFLFEYFSETQRNKGNFPGRFSGRQFSNSRSEMNVSTLELGDSALYLCASSLQGIGGYTFGSGTRLTVV.